Listed below are T cell receptor beta chains from one sample, sequenced in a study of cytomegalovirus exposure and HLA in healthy donors. The repertoire was sequenced with immunoSEQ multiplex PCR; TCRdb's copy has only in-frame clones and lacks some. Found here are some 120,000 clones, about 70% of them singletons; the top ten hold about 2%. The sample was PBMCs. The receptors come from a human donor in good health. Both conserved end residues are part of each CDR3. D genes are given only for firm matches. The size of a clone is reported for some rows only, either as once, few or many, or as a class for expanded clones.

abundance: -; d_gene: TRBD1; v_gene: TRBV5-6; len: 15; j_gene: TRBJ1-5; CDR3aa: CASSRWTGSYQPQHF; CDR3nt: TGTGCCAGCAGCCGTTGGACAGGGTCATATCAGCCCCAGCATTTT
abundance: -; d_gene: -; v_gene: TRBV18; len: 11; j_gene: TRBJ2-1; CDR3aa: CASSLNNEQFF; CDR3nt: TGTGCCAGCTCACTAAACAATGAGCAGTTCTTC
abundance: -; d_gene: -; v_gene: TRBV7-2; len: 16; j_gene: TRBJ1-2; CDR3aa: CASSLVPTGPAGGYTF; CDR3nt: TGTGCCAGCAGCTTAGTCCCCACAGGCCCCGCGGGAGGCTACACCTTC
abundance: -; d_gene: TRBD2; v_gene: TRBV28; len: 17; j_gene: TRBJ2-7; CDR3aa: CASTLGAGGPRSYEQYF; CDR3nt: TGTGCCAGCACCCTGGGGGCGGGAGGGCCGAGGTCCTACGAGCAGTACTTC
abundance: few; d_gene: -; v_gene: TRBV19; len: 14; j_gene: TRBJ1-2; CDR3aa: CASSIDTVSYGYTF; CDR3nt: TGTGCCAGTAGTATAGATACAGTCAGCTATGGCTACACCTTC
abundance: few; d_gene: -; v_gene: TRBV5-6; len: 13; j_gene: TRBJ2-3; CDR3aa: CASSLTVTDTQYF; CDR3nt: TGTGCCAGCAGCTTAACAGTCACAGATACGCAGTATTTT
abundance: few; d_gene: TRBD2; v_gene: TRBV30; len: 17; j_gene: TRBJ2-1; CDR3aa: CAWSVRTSGRGYNEQFF; CDR3nt: TGTGCCTGGAGTGTAAGGACTAGCGGGAGAGGTTACAATGAGCAGTTCTTC
abundance: -; d_gene: TRBD1; v_gene: TRBV4-3; len: 15; j_gene: TRBJ2-1; CDR3aa: CASSQPGQGTHEQFF; CDR3nt: TGCGCCAGCAGCCAGCCGGGACAGGGGACTCATGAGCAGTTCTTC
abundance: -; d_gene: -; v_gene: TRBV5-1; len: 16; j_gene: TRBJ2-3; CDR3aa: CASSFEPLGGADTQYF; CDR3nt: TGCGCCAGCAGCTTCGAGCCCCTAGGGGGGGCAGATACGCAGTATTTT
abundance: -; d_gene: -; v_gene: TRBV9; len: 15; j_gene: TRBJ1-3; CDR3aa: CASSVEPQGRHTIYF; CDR3nt: TGTGCCAGCAGCGTAGAACCCCAGGGTAGACACACCATATATTTT
abundance: -; d_gene: TRBD2; v_gene: TRBV6-5; len: 15; j_gene: TRBJ2-3; CDR3aa: CASSPVAGGMDTQYF; CDR3nt: TGTGCCAGCAGCCCCGTGGCGGGGGGGATGGATACGCAGTATTTT
abundance: -; d_gene: -; v_gene: TRBV13; len: 15; j_gene: TRBJ2-1; CDR3aa: CASNPRGQNYNEQFF; CDR3nt: TGTGCCAGCAACCCGAGAGGACAGAACTACAATGAGCAGTTCTTC
abundance: -; d_gene: -; v_gene: TRBV28; len: 14; j_gene: TRBJ1-1; CDR3aa: CASSSGGRNTEAFF; CDR3nt: TGTGCCAGCAGTTCGGGGGGGCGGAACACTGAAGCTTTCTTT
abundance: -; d_gene: -; v_gene: TRBV10-3; len: 13; j_gene: TRBJ1-2; CDR3aa: CAISNDQGYGYTF; CDR3nt: TGTGCCATCAGTAACGATCAGGGGTATGGCTACACCTTC
abundance: -; d_gene: -; v_gene: TRBV28; len: 18; j_gene: TRBJ2-6; CDR3aa: CASSTRGTGREEDNVLTF; CDR3nt: TGTGCCAGCAGTACACGAGGGACAGGCCGGGAGGAAGACAACGTCCTGACTTTC
abundance: -; d_gene: TRBD1; v_gene: TRBV6-5; len: 14; j_gene: TRBJ1-2; CDR3aa: CASSYAARGHGYTF; CDR3nt: TGTGCCAGCAGTTACGCGGCTAGGGGGCATGGCTACACCTTC
abundance: few; d_gene: TRBD1; v_gene: TRBV2; len: 16; j_gene: TRBJ2-7; CDR3aa: CASSGSGLGQGAEQYF; CDR3nt: TGTGCCAGCAGTGGGTCGGGCCTCGGCCAGGGGGCCGAGCAGTACTTC
abundance: -; d_gene: -; v_gene: TRBV4-1; len: 16; j_gene: TRBJ2-3; CDR3aa: CASSQEARISTDTQYF; CDR3nt: TGCGCCAGCAGCCAAGAAGCGCGGATAAGCACAGATACGCAGTATTTT
abundance: -; d_gene: TRBD2; v_gene: TRBV9; len: 18; j_gene: TRBJ2-1; CDR3aa: CASSVGASGGASYNEQFF; CDR3nt: TGTGCCAGCAGCGTAGGGGCTAGCGGGGGGGCCTCCTACAATGAGCAGTTCTTC
abundance: -; d_gene: -; v_gene: TRBV11-2; len: 12; j_gene: TRBJ1-2; CDR3aa: CASSAPDYGYTF; CDR3nt: TGTGCCAGCAGCGCCCCGGACTATGGCTACACCTTC
abundance: -; d_gene: -; v_gene: TRBV27; len: 12; j_gene: TRBJ1-2; CDR3aa: CASSSPDYGYTF; CDR3nt: TGTGCCAGCAGTTCACCGGACTATGGCTACACCTTC
abundance: few; d_gene: -; v_gene: TRBV6-6; len: 15; j_gene: TRBJ2-7; CDR3aa: CASATGGPQAYEQYF; CDR3nt: TGTGCCAGCGCAACGGGGGGCCCTCAAGCGTACGAGCAGTACTTC
abundance: few; d_gene: -; v_gene: TRBV6-1; len: 14; j_gene: TRBJ1-5; CDR3aa: CASRLVQDDQPQHF; CDR3nt: TGTGCCAGCAGGTTAGTACAGGACGATCAGCCCCAGCATTTT
abundance: -; d_gene: -; v_gene: TRBV21-1; len: 14; j_gene: TRBJ2-2; CDR3aa: CANRDRVNTGELFF; CDR3nt: TGTGCCAACCGGGACAGGGTTAACACCGGGGAGCTGTTTTTT
abundance: -; d_gene: TRBD1; v_gene: TRBV27; len: 14; j_gene: TRBJ2-7; CDR3aa: CASRRTGVKDEQYF; CDR3nt: TGTGCCAGCAGGCGAACAGGGGTTAAGGACGAGCAGTACTTC
abundance: -; d_gene: -; v_gene: TRBV2; len: 14; j_gene: TRBJ1-5; CDR3aa: CASSGSGRNQPQHF; CDR3nt: TGTGCCAGCAGTGGGTCAGGGCGCAATCAGCCCCAGCATTTT
abundance: -; d_gene: TRBD1; v_gene: TRBV5-1; len: 17; j_gene: TRBJ2-3; CDR3aa: CASSLSRDSTSTDTQYF; CDR3nt: TGCGCCAGCAGCTTGTCTCGGGACAGTACTAGCACAGATACGCAGTATTTT
abundance: -; d_gene: TRBD2; v_gene: TRBV6-1; len: 13; j_gene: TRBJ2-5; CDR3aa: CASRRAGEETQYF; CDR3nt: TGTGCCAGCAGGAGAGCGGGAGAAGAGACCCAGTACTTC
abundance: -; d_gene: -; v_gene: TRBV28; len: 14; j_gene: TRBJ1-2; CDR3aa: CASSRSSPSYGYTF; CDR3nt: TGTGCCAGCAGTCGCTCGTCCCCTAGCTATGGCTACACCTTC
abundance: few; d_gene: TRBD2; v_gene: TRBV5-4; len: 15; j_gene: TRBJ2-3; CDR3aa: CASSQLAGAEDTQYF; CDR3nt: TGTGCCAGCAGCCAGCTAGCGGGAGCTGAAGATACGCAGTATTTT
abundance: -; d_gene: TRBD2; v_gene: TRBV14; len: 18; j_gene: TRBJ2-5; CDR3aa: CASSQGNLLAGDQETQYF; CDR3nt: TGTGCCAGCAGCCAGGGGAACTTACTAGCGGGGGACCAAGAGACCCAGTACTTC
abundance: -; d_gene: -; v_gene: TRBV15; len: 13; j_gene: TRBJ2-1; CDR3aa: CATSRDRGGEQFF; CDR3nt: TGTGCCACCAGCAGAGATCGTGGGGGGGAGCAGTTCTTC
abundance: -; d_gene: TRBD2; v_gene: TRBV6-6; len: 16; j_gene: TRBJ2-3; CDR3aa: CASSYGSGGSTDTQYF; CDR3nt: TGTGCCAGCAGTTACGGTAGCGGGGGAAGCACAGATACGCAGTATTTT
abundance: few; d_gene: TRBD1; v_gene: TRBV18; len: 17; j_gene: TRBJ1-1; CDR3aa: CASSPGPTGGLNTEAFF; CDR3nt: TGTGCCAGCTCACCAGGACCGACAGGGGGCCTGAACACTGAAGCTTTCTTT
abundance: -; d_gene: TRBD1; v_gene: TRBV19; len: 19; j_gene: TRBJ1-5; CDR3aa: CASSILKPGTGYYGQPQHF; CDR3nt: TGTGCCAGTAGTATACTAAAGCCCGGGACAGGGTATTACGGTCAGCCCCAGCATTTT
abundance: -; d_gene: -; v_gene: TRBV6-5; len: 15; j_gene: TRBJ2-5; CDR3aa: CASSTATEIQETQYF; CDR3nt: TGTGCCAGCAGTACCGCGACAGAGATCCAAGAGACCCAGTACTTC
abundance: -; d_gene: -; v_gene: TRBV27; len: 13; j_gene: TRBJ2-7; CDR3aa: CASSLVGGYEQYF; CDR3nt: TGTGCCAGCAGTTTAGTGGGGGGTTACGAGCAGTACTTC
abundance: -; d_gene: -; v_gene: TRBV28; len: 13; j_gene: TRBJ1-2; CDR3aa: CAGYGGPNYGYTF; CDR3nt: TGTGCCGGGTATGGAGGTCCTAACTATGGCTACACCTTC
abundance: -; d_gene: -; v_gene: TRBV14; len: 14; j_gene: TRBJ1-2; CDR3aa: CASSVQQGPYGYTF; CDR3nt: TGTGCCAGCAGCGTCCAACAGGGCCCCTATGGCTACACCTTC
abundance: -; d_gene: -; v_gene: TRBV27; len: 16; j_gene: TRBJ2-1; CDR3aa: CASSWLVFGVPNEQFF; CDR3nt: TGTGCCAGCAGTTGGTTAGTATTTGGTGTTCCGAATGAGCAGTTCTTC
abundance: -; d_gene: TRBD2; v_gene: TRBV5-4; len: 18; j_gene: TRBJ2-2; CDR3aa: CASSLPGLAGAVPGELFF; CDR3nt: TGTGCCAGCAGCCTACCGGGACTAGCGGGAGCGGTCCCCGGGGAGCTGTTTTTT
abundance: -; d_gene: -; v_gene: TRBV5-4; len: 13; j_gene: TRBJ2-4; CDR3aa: CASSLDAGNIQYF; CDR3nt: TGTGCCAGCAGCTTGGATGCGGGAAACATTCAGTACTTC
abundance: -; d_gene: TRBD2; v_gene: TRBV4-2; len: 18; j_gene: TRBJ2-3; CDR3aa: CASSQESGSLPPPDTQYF; CDR3nt: TGTGCCAGCAGCCAGGAAAGCGGGAGCCTCCCCCCACCAGATACGCAGTATTTT
abundance: few; d_gene: -; v_gene: TRBV7-2; len: 16; j_gene: TRBJ2-3; CDR3aa: CASSLQGGGYTDTQYF; CDR3nt: TGTGCCAGCAGCTTACAGGGGGGTGGGTACACAGATACGCAGTATTTT
abundance: few; d_gene: -; v_gene: TRBV7-2; len: 14; j_gene: TRBJ1-1; CDR3aa: CASSLLVRRPEAFF; CDR3nt: TGTGCCAGCAGCTTATTGGTGCGGCGTCCCGAAGCTTTCTTT
abundance: -; d_gene: TRBD2; v_gene: TRBV5-1; len: 16; j_gene: TRBJ2-1; CDR3aa: CASSSIGLAGDDEQFF; CDR3nt: TGCGCCAGCAGCTCGATCGGACTAGCGGGTGATGATGAGCAGTTCTTC
abundance: -; d_gene: -; v_gene: TRBV2; len: 12; j_gene: TRBJ2-1; CDR3aa: CASSPQYNEQFF; CDR3nt: TGTGCCAGCAGCCCCCAATACAATGAGCAGTTCTTC
abundance: -; d_gene: -; v_gene: TRBV28; len: 12; j_gene: TRBJ2-5; CDR3aa: CASSPPQFLQYF; CDR3nt: TGTGCCAGCAGTCCCCCCCAGTTTTTGCAGTACTTC
abundance: few; d_gene: -; v_gene: TRBV4-2; len: 14; j_gene: TRBJ1-2; CDR3aa: CASSQESGRDGYTF; CDR3nt: TGTGCCAGCAGCCAAGAGTCGGGGAGGGACGGCTACACCTTC
abundance: -; d_gene: -; v_gene: TRBV5-4; len: 12; j_gene: TRBJ1-1; CDR3aa: CASSLGGPEAFF; CDR3nt: TGTGCCAGCAGCTTAGGGGGTCCTGAAGCTTTCTTT
abundance: -; d_gene: -; v_gene: TRBV28; len: 16; j_gene: TRBJ1-5; CDR3aa: CASSAQGTGLNQPQHF; CDR3nt: TGTGCCAGCAGTGCGCAGGGAACAGGCCTCAATCAGCCCCAGCATTTT
abundance: -; d_gene: TRBD1; v_gene: TRBV5-4; len: 15; j_gene: TRBJ2-1; CDR3aa: CASSYGGQGAGEQFF; CDR3nt: TGTGCCAGCAGTTATGGCGGACAGGGGGCGGGTGAGCAGTTCTTC
abundance: -; d_gene: TRBD2; v_gene: TRBV11-2; len: 18; j_gene: TRBJ2-4; CDR3aa: CASSLDAQTSEAKNIQYF; CDR3nt: TGTGCCAGCAGCTTAGATGCCCAGACTAGCGAGGCCAAAAACATTCAGTACTTC
abundance: -; d_gene: -; v_gene: TRBV30; len: 14; j_gene: TRBJ1-3; CDR3aa: CAWSHTRRGNTIYF; CDR3nt: TGTGCCTGGAGCCATACCCGGAGGGGAAACACCATATATTTT
abundance: -; d_gene: -; v_gene: TRBV11-2; len: 15; j_gene: TRBJ2-1; CDR3aa: CASRRDSSSYNEQFF; CDR3nt: TGTGCCAGCAGACGGGACTCAAGCTCCTACAATGAGCAGTTCTTC
abundance: few; d_gene: -; v_gene: TRBV5-1; len: 16; j_gene: TRBJ2-2; CDR3aa: CASSLEGGRSTGELFF; CDR3nt: TGCGCCAGCAGCTTGGAGGGGGGGCGTAGCACCGGGGAGCTGTTTTTT
abundance: once; d_gene: -; v_gene: TRBV29-1; len: 13; j_gene: TRBJ2-7; CDR3aa: CSVVNLASYEQYF; CDR3nt: TGCAGCGTCGTTAACTTAGCCTCCTACGAGCAGTACTTC
abundance: -; d_gene: -; v_gene: TRBV5-6; len: 14; j_gene: TRBJ1-1; CDR3aa: CASSFVDRNTEAFF; CDR3nt: TGTGCCAGCAGCTTCGTAGACAGAAACACTGAAGCTTTCTTT
abundance: few; d_gene: -; v_gene: TRBV5-1; len: 14; j_gene: TRBJ1-1; CDR3aa: CASSLGNGDTEAFF; CDR3nt: TGCGCCAGCAGCTTGGGGAACGGGGACACTGAAGCTTTCTTT